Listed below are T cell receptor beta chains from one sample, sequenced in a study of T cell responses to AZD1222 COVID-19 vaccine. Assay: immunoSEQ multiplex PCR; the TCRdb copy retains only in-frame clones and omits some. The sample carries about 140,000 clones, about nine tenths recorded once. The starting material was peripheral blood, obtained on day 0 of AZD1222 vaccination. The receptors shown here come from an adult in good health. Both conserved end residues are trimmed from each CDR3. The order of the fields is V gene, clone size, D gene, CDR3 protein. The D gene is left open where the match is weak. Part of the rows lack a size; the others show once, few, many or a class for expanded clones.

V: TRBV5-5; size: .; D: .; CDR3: ASSLTGTGDTQY
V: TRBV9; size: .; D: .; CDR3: ASSPTHSGRTDTQY
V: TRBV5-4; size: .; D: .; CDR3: ASSLARGTSVNEKLF
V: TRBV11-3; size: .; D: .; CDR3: ASSRQRTGELF
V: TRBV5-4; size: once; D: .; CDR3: ASSLVVDEQF
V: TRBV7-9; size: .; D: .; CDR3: ASSPQPGIGYGYT
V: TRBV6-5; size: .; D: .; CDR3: ASTRGYGYT
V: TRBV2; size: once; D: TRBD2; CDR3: ASSPITSGTYEQY
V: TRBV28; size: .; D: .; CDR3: ASLAIGNTEAF
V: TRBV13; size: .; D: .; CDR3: ASSARYNEQF
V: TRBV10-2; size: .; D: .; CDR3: ASSESGSGGYT
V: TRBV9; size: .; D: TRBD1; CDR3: ASSVATGGLEKLF
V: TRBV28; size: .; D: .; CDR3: ASTPAQPAYGYT
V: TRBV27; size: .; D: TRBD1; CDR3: ASSWVGTANTEAF
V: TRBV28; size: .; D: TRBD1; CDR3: ASGGGGQNYGYT
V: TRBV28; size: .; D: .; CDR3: ASSPGGARVDYGYT
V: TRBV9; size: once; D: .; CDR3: ASSVGTLNPNTQY
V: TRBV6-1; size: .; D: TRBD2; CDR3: ASSELSGSVNIQY
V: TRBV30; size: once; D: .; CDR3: AWSVRGGYAEAF
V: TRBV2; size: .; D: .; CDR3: ASSSKQY
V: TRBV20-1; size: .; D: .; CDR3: SASPDFSYEQY
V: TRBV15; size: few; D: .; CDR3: ATRLIGGDEQY
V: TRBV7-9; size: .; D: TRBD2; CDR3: ASSAPAREDLHEQF
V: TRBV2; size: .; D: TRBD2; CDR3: ASSEKGGSSYEQY
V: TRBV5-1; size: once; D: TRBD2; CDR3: ASSLSGITSGRVGYNEQF
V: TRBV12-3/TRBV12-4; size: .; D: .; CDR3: ASSEGNASEQY
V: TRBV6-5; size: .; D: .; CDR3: ASSYRGSHTGELF
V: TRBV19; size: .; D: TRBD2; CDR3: ASSIGLAREQY
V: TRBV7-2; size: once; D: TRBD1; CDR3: ASSQDRGTDTQY
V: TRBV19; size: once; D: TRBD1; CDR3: ASSPYPGTGNQPQH
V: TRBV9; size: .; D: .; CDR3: ASSVFDSLYGYT
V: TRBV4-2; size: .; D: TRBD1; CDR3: ASSLRDRGTDTQY
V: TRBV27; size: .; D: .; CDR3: ASRRTASYEQY